This T cell receptor (beta chain) was profiled in a study of cytomegalovirus exposure and HLA in healthy donors. Primers included in the PCR were 60 Vbeta and 13 Jbeta primers. Profiling relied on immunoSEQ multiplex PCR, and the TCRdb table lists in-frame clones only, not all of them. The data show nearly 95,000 clones, with roughly 73% seen just once and roughly 3.8% held by the top ten. Note on this clone: Antigen specificity is unknown.

Donors showed nominal health when sampled, although they likely had unrecorded immune exposures. Study findings and constraints: Owing to their indistinguishability, certain V segments, notably TRBV6-2 and TRBV6-3, were excluded. Researchers counted approximately 160 TCR beta chains as cytomegalovirus-associated. Accurate predictions that matched the HLA-A and HLA-B alleles of most subjects were reportedly made from TCR beta sequences.

Germline V lookup: CDR1 MNHEY, CDR2 SMNVEV (reference sequence). Between the trimmed V and J ends, which lost 5 bases and 8 bases, there was a span of 13 bases. The CDR3 is 13 amino acids. This chain uses TRBV27 with TRBJ2-1, with D possibly TRBD1 on 5 matching bases. The origin of this receptor is a woman between 35 and 50 years old in good health and CMV-seronegative. The sequenced material came from PBMCs. CDR3 sequence: CASSQGWGDEQFF. The CDR3 coding sequence is TGTGCCAGCAGTCAAGGGTGGGGCGATGAGCAGTTCTTC.